These T cell receptor beta chains were read from a single sample in a study of blood T cell repertoires in COVID-19. TCRdb's table, derived via immunoSEQ multiplex PCR, lists solely in-frame clones and lacks some. The top ten clones hold roughly 4.2% of a sample with under 350,000 clones, around 85% of them seen once. Sequences were obtained from PBMCs or T cells enriched from blood (not recorded which). The receptors here all came from a woman aged 40-49 years with acute COVID-19. Both conserved end residues are part of each CDR3. A D gene is named only where the DNA matches it firmly. Some rows have no size entry. The others give once, few or many, or a class for an expanded clone.

j_call | v_call | d_call | clone_size | cdr3_aa | cdr3_nt
TRBJ2-2 | TRBV9 | TRBD2 | - | CASSVDGGSNTGELFF | TGTGCCAGCAGCGTAGACGGGGGGTCGAACACCGGGGAGCTGTTTTTT
TRBJ2-7 | TRBV5-1 | TRBD1 | - | CASSLSGTGGYEQYF | TGCGCCAGCAGCTTGTCCGGGACAGGAGGCTACGAGCAGTACTTC
TRBJ1-4 | TRBV10-3 | - | - | CAISESTGNEKLFF | TGTGCCATCAGTGAGTCTACGGGGAACGAAAAACTGTTTTTT
TRBJ2-1 | TRBV6-1 | - | - | CASSEQPSSYNEQFF | TGTGCCAGCAGTGAACAACCGAGCTCCTACAATGAGCAGTTCTTC
TRBJ2-7 | TRBV2 | TRBD1 | - | CASSGQGRNEQYF | TGTGCCAGCAGTGGACAGGGGCGAAACGAGCAGTACTTC
TRBJ1-1 | TRBV5-1 | - | - | CASSSQVLNTEAFF | TGCGCCAGCAGCTCCCAGGTCCTGAACACTGAAGCTTTCTTT
TRBJ1-5 | TRBV2 | - | few | CASSADYNQPQHF | TGTGCCAGCAGTGCGGACTACAATCAGCCCCAGCATTTT
TRBJ1-2 | TRBV5-1 | - | - | CASSLGVQGTNYGYTF | TGCGCCAGCAGCTTGGGGGTACAGGGCACTAACTATGGCTACACCTTC
TRBJ2-2 | TRBV4-3 | - | - | CASSQDVSYTGELFF | TGCGCCAGCAGCCAAGATGTCTCTTACACCGGGGAGCTGTTTTTT
TRBJ2-2 | TRBV9 | TRBD1 | - | CASSEQGAIIAGELFF | TGTGCCAGCAGCGAACAGGGGGCGATTATCGCCGGGGAGCTGTTTTTT